A selection of T cell receptor beta chains follows, all from one sample in a study of blood T cell repertoires in COVID-19. The data were produced by immunoSEQ multiplex PCR, yet TCRdb's version contains in-frame clones alone and is incomplete. The repertoire has roughly 450,000 clones, 90% of them found once; the top ten carry about 0.6%. Sequences were obtained from PBMCs or T cells enriched from blood (not recorded which). The source is a man younger than 30 who had recovered from COVID-19. Both conserved end residues are part of each CDR3. The order of the fields is CDR3 protein, CDR3 DNA, V gene, D gene, J gene, clone size. The D gene is left open where the match is weak. Expanded clones are given a class, and other clones once, few, many or no size at all.

CASSASGKTEAFF TGTGCCAGCAGCGCCTCAGGGAAAACTGAAGCTTTCTTT TRBV14 - TRBJ1-1 -
CASSLEGRGRGYGYTF TGTGCCAGCAGCTTGGAGGGCAGGGGGAGAGGCTATGGCTACACCTTC TRBV5-4 TRBD1 TRBJ1-2 -
CASSSTGYGNYGYTF TGTGCCAGCAGTTCTACAGGGTACGGTAACTATGGCTACACCTTC TRBV27 - TRBJ1-2 -
CASSQGYTEYNEQFF TGCGCCAGCAGCCAAGGTTATACAGAGTACAATGAGCAGTTCTTC TRBV4-1 - TRBJ2-1 -
CASSPGQGHEQYF TGCGCCAGCAGCCCTGGACAGGGGCACGAGCAGTACTTC TRBV4-1 TRBD1 TRBJ2-7 once
CASSWVNPPAERRVVRSPLHF TGTGCCAGCAGTTGGGTAAATCCGCCGGCAGAAAGACGAGTGGTGAGGTCACCCCTCCACTTT TRBV28 - TRBJ1-6 -
CASSPGGSSYNEQFF TGTGCCAGCAGCCCCGGGGGGAGCTCCTACAATGAGCAGTTCTTC TRBV7-3 TRBD2 TRBJ2-1 -
CASSLSGTEQYF TGTGCCAGCAGTTTATCCGGGACTGAGCAGTACTTC TRBV27 - TRBJ2-7 -
CASSAGTGGNMNTEAFF TGTGCCAGCAGCGCAGGTACAGGGGGAAACATGAACACTGAAGCTTTCTTT TRBV7-6 TRBD1 TRBJ1-1 -
CASSLGISSNQPQHF TGTGCCAGCAGTTTAGGCATTTCTAGCAATCAGCCCCAGCATTTT TRBV27 - TRBJ1-5 -
CASSFQGSYNEQFF TGTGCCAGTAGTTTTCAGGGCTCCTACAATGAGCAGTTCTTC TRBV19 - TRBJ2-1 once
CSASRAGSPYEQYF TGCAGTGCTAGTAGGGCAGGGTCACCCTACGAGCAGTACTTC TRBV20-1 - TRBJ2-7 -
CASSLAGARGYTF TGCGCCAGCAGCTTGGCAGGGGCGCGGGGCTACACCTTC TRBV5-1 - TRBJ1-2 -
CASSLSGQGYGYTF TGTGCCAGCAGTTTATCTGGACAGGGCTATGGCTACACCTTC TRBV27 TRBD1 TRBJ1-2 -
CASSLKPGTYNEQFF TGTGCCAGCAGTTTAAAACCGGGAACCTACAATGAGCAGTTCTTC TRBV28 - TRBJ2-1 -
CASSSIGGAQPPQHF TGTGCCAGCAGTTCCATCGGTGGGGCTCAACCGCCCCAGCATTTT TRBV27 - TRBJ1-5 -
CAISESATTEAFF TGTGCCATCAGTGAGTCGGCGACGACAGAAGCTTTCTTT TRBV10-3 - TRBJ1-1 -
CATGTGDHLNTEAFF TGCGCCACCGGGACAGGGGACCATCTGAACACTGAAGCTTTCTTT TRBV5-1 TRBD1 TRBJ1-1 many
CASSGGRGRGTDTQYF TGTGCCAGCAGCGGCGGGAGGGGAAGGGGCACAGATACGCAGTATTTT TRBV28 TRBD2 TRBJ2-3 -
CASSSGLAVINEQFF TGTGCCAGCAGCTCGGGACTAGCGGTAATTAATGAGCAGTTCTTC TRBV7-8 TRBD2 TRBJ2-1 -
CASSPGEGRYTEAFF TGCGCCAGCAGCCCCGGAGAGGGTAGGTACACTGAAGCTTTCTTT TRBV4-1 - TRBJ1-1 -
CASSSTRSYNEQFF TGCGCCAGCAGCTCCACGAGGTCGTACAATGAGCAGTTCTTC TRBV4-1 - TRBJ2-1 few
CASSARGGPYSNQPQHF TGTGCCAGCAGCGCTAGGGGGGGCCCATATAGCAATCAGCCCCAGCATTTT TRBV7-2 - TRBJ1-5 -
CASSLRAGGSYEQYF TGTGCCAGCAGCTTAAGAGCGGGAGGTTCCTACGAGCAGTACTTC TRBV7-9 TRBD2 TRBJ2-7 once